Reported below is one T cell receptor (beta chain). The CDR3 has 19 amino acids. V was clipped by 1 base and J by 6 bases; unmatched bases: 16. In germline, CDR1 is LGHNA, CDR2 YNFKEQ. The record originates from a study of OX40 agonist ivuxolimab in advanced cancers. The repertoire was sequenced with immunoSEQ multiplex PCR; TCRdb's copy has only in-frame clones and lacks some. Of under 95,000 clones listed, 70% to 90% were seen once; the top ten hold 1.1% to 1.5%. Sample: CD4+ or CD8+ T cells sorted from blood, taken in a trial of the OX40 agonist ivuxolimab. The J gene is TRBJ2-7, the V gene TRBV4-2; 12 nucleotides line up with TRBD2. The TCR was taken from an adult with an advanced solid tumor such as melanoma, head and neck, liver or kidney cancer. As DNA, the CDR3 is TGTGCCAGCAGCCAAGCCCTAGGTCGACTAGCGGGAGATAGGGGCGAGCAGTACTTC. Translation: CASSQALGRLAGDRGEQYF.